These 2 T cell receptor beta chains were all obtained from the same sample, sequenced in a study of blood T cells in healthy people across ages. The authors ran a second PCR of 7 to 11 cycles using a sample-barcoded 5' primer and a J-beta primer mix. Via MiXCR, TCRdb re-called the 5' RACE reads, giving one row per CDR3 protein. The table includes 750,000 to 1,000,000 distinct CDR3 sequences, just under 30% detected once. This sample was also put to use in a study of T cells of mothers and their children.

Sequenced: blood. The receptors were sampled from a woman in her thirties or forties in good health.

As concerns this clonotype: A read error may explain this, as a much larger clone is one base away. The chain is built from TRBV20-1 and TRBJ1-2; maybe TRBD1 (6 bases). The CDR3 has 18 residues. V was shortened by 8 bases and J by 4 bases, with 32 bases between the two germline ends. Germline CDR1 reads DFQATT; CDR2 reads SNEGSKA (reference sequence). As DNA, the CDR3 is TGCAGTACTCCCGATGCCACCAGAACAGGGTGGGGATTCTATGGCTACACCTTC. Encoded protein: CSTPDATRTGWGFYGYTF.

This chain connects TRBV2 to TRBJ1-4; no definite D call. Trimming pared 2 bases from V and 8 bases from J, leaving 9 bases between. The CDR3 length is 13 residues. Germline-derived CDR1 and CDR2 are SNHLY and FYNNEI. As DNA, the CDR3 is TGTGCCAGCAGTGAAATGCGGTCGGAAAAACTGTTTTTT. It translates to CASSEMRSEKLFF.